These 18 T cell receptor beta chains came from one sample sequenced in a study of CDR3 diversity in severe acne. Via MiXCR, TCRdb re-called the PCR reads, giving one row per CDR3 protein. In the table there are 79,000 or so distinct CDR3 sequences, around 47% of which are singletons. Material for sequencing was blood. The receptor source for this set is a male donor with severe acne vulgaris.

The chain combines TRBV7-2 with TRBJ2-7; TRBD2 aligns across 9 bases. Germline loops: CDR1 SGHTA, CDR2 FQGNSA. This CDR3 is built from 15 residues. Unmatched junction bases numbered 8, after V lost 5 bases and J lost 3 bases. The CDR3 is CASSPTRTSVYEQYF. Here the CDR3 DNA reads TGTGCCAGCAGCCCCACGCGGACTAGCGTCTACGAGCAGTACTTC.

This clonotype was seen a handful of times. The V gene is TRBV19, the J gene TRBJ2-3, with TRBD1 matching 10 bases. The CDR3 loop spans 16 amino acids. The J segment lost 10 bases and the V segment lost 4 bases, leaving 14 bases of the junction unmatched. Germline assignment: CDR1 LNHDA and CDR2 SQIVND (reference sequence). The CDR3 sequence is CASSTMPGQGTDAQYF. For the CDR3, the DNA is TGTGCCAGTAGTACGATGCCGGGACAGGGGACAGACGCGCAGTATTTT.

This clonotype was picked up one time. The V and J genes are TRBV19 and TRBJ2-5, with D hard to call. V shed 6 bases and J shed 7 bases, with 9 bases lying between them. Germline V CDR1 and CDR2: LNHDA, SQIVND (reference sequence). The CDR3 sequence is 11 residues long. The CDR3 spells CASRAAGTQYF. CDR3 DNA sequence: TGTGCCAGTAGGGCGGCAGGGACCCAGTACTTC.

The CDR3 region has the DNA TGTGCCACCAGTGACCCCCGGGGGGTAAGCGCCGGGGAGCTGTTTTTT. Its protein product is CATSDPRGVSAGELFF. The gene calls are TRBV24-1 and TRBJ2-2; the match to TRBD2 covers 7 bases. Germline V gene sequence: CDR1 KGHDR, CDR2 SFDVKD. The CDR3 sequence is 16 residues long. V was pared by 4 bases and J by 6 bases, with 10 bases of the junction left unmatched.

This clonotype was detected ten times or more. CDR3 in DNA: TGTGCCAGCAGTCCAGGATGGGGCTATGGCTACACCTTC. Its protein is CASSPGWGYGYTF. V usage is TRBV12-3 or TRBV12-4 and J usage is TRBJ1-2, with D uncertain. The CDR3 contains 13 residues. V was cut by 5 bases and J by 4 bases, with 11 bases left in between.

The CDR3 protein is CASSQVLAARTDTQYF. CDR3 bases: TGTGCCAGCAGCCAAGTACTAGCGGCCCGCACAGATACGCAGTATTTT. J is TRBJ2-3 and V is TRBV9; TRBD2 aligns across 8 bases. The junction had 8 bases not matched to a gene; V was cut back by 4 bases and J by 1 base. The CDR3 consists of 16 residues. Germline V gives CDR1 SGDLS, CDR2 YYNGEE.

This clonotype has ten or more counts. This rearrangement joins TRBV7-9 to TRBJ2-1, with 8 bases aligning to TRBD1. The V gene's germline CDR1 is SEHNR and CDR2 FQNEAQ (reference sequence). V was pared by 0 bases and J by 6 bases, with 4 bases of the junction left unmatched. The CDR3 has 15 residues. CDR3 in amino acids: CASSLAQGAFNEQFF. Here the CDR3 DNA reads TGTGCCAGCAGCTTAGCTCAGGGGGCCTTCAATGAGCAGTTCTTC.

Remarks on this clonotype: Given a much more abundant clone one base away, this may be a read error. The chain couples TRBV7-8 to TRBJ2-1; D is unresolved. The CDR3 is 13 amino acids. Germline CDR1 SGHVS, CDR2 FQNEAQ. The CDR3 reads CASTLEFYNGQFF. The CDR3 DNA follows: TGTGCCAGCACCCTAGAATTTTACAATGGGCAGTTCTTC.

This clonotype was picked up one time. V and J are TRBV20-1 and TRBJ1-1; 9 bases map to TRBD1. Unmatched junction bases numbered 3, after V lost 6 bases and J lost 1 base. In germline, CDR1 is DFQATT, CDR2 SNEGSKA (reference sequence). The CDR3 totals 13 residues. In DNA, the CDR3 is TGCAGTGCAGACAGGGGGACGAACACTGAAGCTTTCTTT. Protein: CSADRGTNTEAFF.

This clonotype appeared many times. V gene TRBV2 combines with J gene TRBJ1-1; tentatively, D is TRBD1 (6 bases). This CDR3 is built from 14 residues. The V end was cut by 3 bases, the J end by 11 bases, with 19 bases between. Looked up from germline, CDR1 is SNHLY and CDR2 is FYNNEI. DNA of the CDR3: TGTGCCAGCAGTGAGGCCAGGGGAAAACTGGGCGCTTTCTTT. Its protein is CASSEARGKLGAFF.

At least ten counts were recorded for this clonotype. The chain combines TRBV7-9 with TRBJ2-7; D is undetermined. The CDR3 spans 15 residues. CDR1 and CDR2 (germline): SEHNR, FQNEAQ (reference sequence). Trimming removed 6 bases from V and 0 bases from J, with 15 bases in between. The CDR3 DNA sequence: TGTGCCAGCAGTCCTGCGAGATTGAGCTCCTACGAGCAGTACTTC. The encoded protein is CASSPARLSSYEQYF.

The rearrangement links TRBV7-9 to TRBJ1-3; D ambiguous. CDR3 size: 17 residues. Germline CDR1 SEHNR, CDR2 FQNEAQ (reference sequence). V was cut by 5 bases and J by 0 bases, with 17 bases left in between. This CDR3 is CASSQEFLGSSGNTIYF. The CDR3 DNA is TGTGCCAGCAGCCAAGAATTTTTGGGCAGCTCTGGAAACACCATATATTTT.

V and J are TRBV20-1 and TRBJ1-3; D is undetermined. CDR1 and CDR2 (germline): DFQATT, SNEGSKA (reference sequence). The CDR3 loop spans 16 amino acids. Trimming took off 1 base at V and 0 bases at J, with 13 bases between the two ends. The CDR3 nucleotides are TGCAGTGCTAGAGGCCCCCCGACCTCCTCTGGAAACACCATATATTTT. Amino acid sequence: CSARGPPTSSGNTIYF.

CDR3 bases: TGTGCCATCAGTGACCCCGGTCAAGGGGGACGCTACGAGCAGTACGTC. As protein: CAISDPGQGGRYEQYV. The chain uses TRBV10-3 and TRBJ2-7; perhaps TRBD1 as D (6 bases). CDR1 is ENHRY, CDR2 SYGVKD, per germline. V was pared by 3 bases and J by 3 bases, with 18 bases between. This CDR3 has 16 amino acids.

V gene TRBV10-3 combines with J gene TRBJ2-5; the D is unclear. Germline CDR1 ENHRY, CDR2 SYGVKD. The CDR3 has 11 residues. V lost 10 bases to trimming and J lost 5 bases, with 11 bases between them. The CDR3 protein is CATFYRETQYF. As DNA, the CDR3 is TGTGCCACATTTTACCGGGAGACCCAGTACTTC.

Remarks on this clonotype: Possible read error: a much larger clone is one base away. V usage is TRBV11-2 and J usage is TRBJ2-1, with D perhaps TRBD2 (5 bases). There are 13 residues in the CDR3. Germline V gene sequence: CDR1 SGHAT, CDR2 FQNNGV. The DNA for the CDR3 is TGTGCCAGCCGCTTAGTGGCTAGCCATGAGCAGTTCTTC. Protein sequence: CASRLVASHEQFF.

This clonotype has at least ten counts. This chain joins TRBV20-1 and TRBJ1-5, with D perhaps matching TRBD1 (6 bases). Per the germline V gene, CDR1 is DFQATT and CDR2 is SNEGSKA (reference sequence). Trimming shortened V by 5 bases and J by 2 bases, and 10 bases separated the two germline ends. The CDR3 is 13 residues long. This CDR3 is CSAAPGGNQPQHF. The CDR3, as DNA: TGCAGTGCTGCCCCAGGGGGCAATCAGCCCCAGCATTTT.

The V and J genes are TRBV4-3 and TRBJ1-5; TRBD1 matches 8 bases. Germline CDR1 LGHNA, CDR2 YSLEER. With 0 bases clipped from V and 7 bases from J, the junction kept 5 bases outside the gene matches. The CDR3 has 15 residues. CDR3 region: CASSQEAGGRQPQHF. The CDR3 nucleotides read TGCGCCAGCAGCCAAGAGGCAGGGGGCAGGCAGCCCCAGCATTTT.